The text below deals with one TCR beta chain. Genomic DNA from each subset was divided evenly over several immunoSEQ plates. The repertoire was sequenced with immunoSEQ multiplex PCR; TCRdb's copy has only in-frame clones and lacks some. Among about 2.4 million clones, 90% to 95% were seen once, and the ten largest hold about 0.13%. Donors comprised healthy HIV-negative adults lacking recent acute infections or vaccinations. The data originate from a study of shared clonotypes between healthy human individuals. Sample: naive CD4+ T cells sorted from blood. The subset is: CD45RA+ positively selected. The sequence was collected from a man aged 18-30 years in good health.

Here the CDR3 reads CASSVRETNTIYF. For the CDR3, the DNA is TGTGCCAGCAGCGTGCGGGAGACGAACACCATATATTTT. V gene TRBV9 combines with J gene TRBJ1-3; D call uncertain. Germline CDR1 reads SGDLS; CDR2 reads YYNGEE. The V end was cut by 2 bases, the J end by 7 bases, with 10 bases between. The CDR3 extends over 13 amino acids.